The clone carrying this T cell receptor (beta chain) was counted ten times or more. Its antigen is undetermined. TCRdb analysed the 5' RACE reads with MiXCR anew, one entry per CDR3 protein. The sample has about 48,000 distinct CDR3 sequences; approximately 5.1% are singletons. The sample is drawn from a study of early T cells in non-severe SARS-CoV-2 infection. Study-wide results and caveats: VDJdb matches were skewed toward anti-spike CD8 T cell responses.

The CDR3 runs to 16 residues. CDR1 is MGHDK, CDR2 SYGVNS, per germline. The germline V and J ends were trimmed by 3 bases and 8 bases, with 17 bases remaining between them. The sample in question was whole blood, obtained at baseline. This TCR derives from an adult who was a healthcare worker with PCR-confirmed SARS-CoV-2 infection or an uninfected control (not recorded which). This chain links TRBV25-1 with TRBJ1-6; TRBD1 is a possible D gene (5 bases). CDR3 protein: CASSDTTRREYSPLHF. Here the CDR3 DNA reads TGTGCCAGCAGTGATACGACCCGCAGGGAATATTCACCCCTCCACTTT.